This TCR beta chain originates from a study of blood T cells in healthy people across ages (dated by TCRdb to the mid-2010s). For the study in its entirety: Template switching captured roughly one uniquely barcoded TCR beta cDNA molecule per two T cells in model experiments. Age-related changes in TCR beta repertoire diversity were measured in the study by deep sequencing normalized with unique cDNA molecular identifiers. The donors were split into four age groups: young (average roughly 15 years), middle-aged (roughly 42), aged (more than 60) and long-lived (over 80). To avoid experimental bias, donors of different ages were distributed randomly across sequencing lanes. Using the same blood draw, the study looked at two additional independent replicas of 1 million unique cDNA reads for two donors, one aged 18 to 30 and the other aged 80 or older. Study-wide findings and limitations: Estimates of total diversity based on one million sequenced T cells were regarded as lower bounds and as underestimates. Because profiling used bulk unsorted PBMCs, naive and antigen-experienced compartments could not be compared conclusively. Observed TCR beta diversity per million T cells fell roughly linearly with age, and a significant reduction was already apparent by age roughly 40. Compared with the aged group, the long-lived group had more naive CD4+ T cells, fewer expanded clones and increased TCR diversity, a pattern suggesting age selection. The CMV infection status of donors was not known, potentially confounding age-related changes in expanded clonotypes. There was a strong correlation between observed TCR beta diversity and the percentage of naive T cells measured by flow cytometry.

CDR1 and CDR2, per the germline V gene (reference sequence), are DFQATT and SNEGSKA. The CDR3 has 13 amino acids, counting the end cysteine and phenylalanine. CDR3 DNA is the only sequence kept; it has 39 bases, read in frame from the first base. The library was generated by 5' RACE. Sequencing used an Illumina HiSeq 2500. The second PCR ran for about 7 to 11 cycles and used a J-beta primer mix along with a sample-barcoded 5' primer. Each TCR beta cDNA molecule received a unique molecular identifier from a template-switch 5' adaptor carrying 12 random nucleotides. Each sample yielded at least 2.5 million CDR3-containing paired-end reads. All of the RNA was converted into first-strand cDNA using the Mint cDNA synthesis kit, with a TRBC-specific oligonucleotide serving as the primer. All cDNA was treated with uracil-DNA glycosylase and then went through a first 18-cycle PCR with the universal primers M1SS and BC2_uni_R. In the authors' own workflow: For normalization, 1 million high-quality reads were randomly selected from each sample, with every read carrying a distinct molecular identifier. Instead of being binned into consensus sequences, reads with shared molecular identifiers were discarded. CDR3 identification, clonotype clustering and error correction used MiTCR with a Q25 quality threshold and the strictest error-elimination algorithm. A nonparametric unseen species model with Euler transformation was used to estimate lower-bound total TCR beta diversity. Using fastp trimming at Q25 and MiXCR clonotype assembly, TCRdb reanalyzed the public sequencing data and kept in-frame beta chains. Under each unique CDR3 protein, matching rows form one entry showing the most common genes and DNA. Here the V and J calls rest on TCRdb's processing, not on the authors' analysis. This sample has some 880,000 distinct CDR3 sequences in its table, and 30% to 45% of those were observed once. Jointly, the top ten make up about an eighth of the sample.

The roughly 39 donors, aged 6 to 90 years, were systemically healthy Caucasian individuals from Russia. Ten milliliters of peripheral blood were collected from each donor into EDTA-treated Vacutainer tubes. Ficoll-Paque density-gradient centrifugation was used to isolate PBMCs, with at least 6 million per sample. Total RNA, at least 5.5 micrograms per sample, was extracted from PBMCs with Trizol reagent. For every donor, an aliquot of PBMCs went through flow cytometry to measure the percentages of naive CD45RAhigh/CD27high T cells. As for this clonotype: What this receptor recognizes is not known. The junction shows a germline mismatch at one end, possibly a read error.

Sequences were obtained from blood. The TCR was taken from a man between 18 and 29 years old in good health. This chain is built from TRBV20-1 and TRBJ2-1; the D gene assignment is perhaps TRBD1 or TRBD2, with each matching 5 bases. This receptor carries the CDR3 CSAIGGSYNELFF. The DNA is TGCAGCGCTATTGGGGGATCCTACAATGAGCTGTTCTTC.